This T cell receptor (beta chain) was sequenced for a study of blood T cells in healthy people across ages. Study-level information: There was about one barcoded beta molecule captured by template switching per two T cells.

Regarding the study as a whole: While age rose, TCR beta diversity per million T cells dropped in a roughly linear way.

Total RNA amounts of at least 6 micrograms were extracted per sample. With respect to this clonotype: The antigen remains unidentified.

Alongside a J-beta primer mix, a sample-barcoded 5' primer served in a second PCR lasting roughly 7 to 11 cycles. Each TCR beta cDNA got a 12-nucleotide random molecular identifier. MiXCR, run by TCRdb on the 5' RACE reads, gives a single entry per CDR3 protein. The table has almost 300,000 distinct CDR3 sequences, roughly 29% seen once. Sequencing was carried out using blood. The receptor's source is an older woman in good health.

In DNA, the CDR3 is TGTGCCAGCAGCTTAGAAGTGGGGGCGAATGAAAAACTGTTTTTT. As protein: CASSLEVGANEKLFF. The chain is built from TRBV7-9 and TRBJ1-4; TRBD1 is a possible D gene (6 bases). V was clipped by 1 base and J by 5 bases, with 11 bases between them. CDR3 length: 15 residues. CDR1 and CDR2 (germline): SEHNR, FQNEAQ (reference sequence).